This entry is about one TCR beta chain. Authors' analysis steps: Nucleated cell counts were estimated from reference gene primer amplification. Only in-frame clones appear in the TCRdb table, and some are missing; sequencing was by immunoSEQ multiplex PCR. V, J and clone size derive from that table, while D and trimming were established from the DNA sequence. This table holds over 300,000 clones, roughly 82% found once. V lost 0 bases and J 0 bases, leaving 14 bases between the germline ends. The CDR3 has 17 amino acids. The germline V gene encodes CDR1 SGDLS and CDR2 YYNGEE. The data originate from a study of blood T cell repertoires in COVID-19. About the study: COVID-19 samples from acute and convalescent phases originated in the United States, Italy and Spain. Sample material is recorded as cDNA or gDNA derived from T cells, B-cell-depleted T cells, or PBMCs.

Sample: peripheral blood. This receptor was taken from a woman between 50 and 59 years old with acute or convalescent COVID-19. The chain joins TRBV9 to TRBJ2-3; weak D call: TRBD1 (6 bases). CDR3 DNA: TGTGCCAGCAGCGTAGGGCGTACACAGGGTAGCACAGATACGCAGTATTTT. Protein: CASSVGRTQGSTDTQYF. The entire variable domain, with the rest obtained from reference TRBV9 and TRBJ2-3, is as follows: DSGVTQTPKHLITATGQRVTLRCSPRSGDLSVYWYQQSLDQGLQFLIQYYNGEERAKGNILERFSAQQFPDLHSELNLSSLELGDSALYFCASSVGRTQGSTDTQYFGPGTRLTVL.